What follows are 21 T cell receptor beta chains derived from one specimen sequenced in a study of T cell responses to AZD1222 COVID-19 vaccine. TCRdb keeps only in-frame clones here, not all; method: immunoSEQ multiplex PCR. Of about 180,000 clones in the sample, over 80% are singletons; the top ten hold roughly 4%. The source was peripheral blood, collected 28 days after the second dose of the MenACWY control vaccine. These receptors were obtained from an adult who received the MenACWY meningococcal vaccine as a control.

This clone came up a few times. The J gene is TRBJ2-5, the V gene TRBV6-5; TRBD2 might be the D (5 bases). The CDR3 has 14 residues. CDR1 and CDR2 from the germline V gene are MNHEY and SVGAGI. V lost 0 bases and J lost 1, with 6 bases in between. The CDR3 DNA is TGTGCCAGCAGTTACTCGGGGAGCCAAGAGACCCAGTACTTC. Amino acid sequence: CASSYSGSQETQYF.

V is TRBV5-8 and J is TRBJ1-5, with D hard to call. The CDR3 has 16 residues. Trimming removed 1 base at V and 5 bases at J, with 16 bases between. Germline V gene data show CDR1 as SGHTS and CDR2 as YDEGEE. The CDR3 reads CASSLYGRRNDQPQHF. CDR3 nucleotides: TGTGCCAGCAGCTTGTACGGACGGAGAAATGATCAGCCCCAGCATTTT. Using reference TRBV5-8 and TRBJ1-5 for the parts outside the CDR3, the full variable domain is EAGVTQSPTHLIKTRGQQATLRCSPISGHTSVYWYQQALGLGLQFLLWYDEGEERNRGNFPPRFSGRQFPNYSSELNVNALELEDSALYLCASSLYGRRNDQPQHFGDGTRLSIL.

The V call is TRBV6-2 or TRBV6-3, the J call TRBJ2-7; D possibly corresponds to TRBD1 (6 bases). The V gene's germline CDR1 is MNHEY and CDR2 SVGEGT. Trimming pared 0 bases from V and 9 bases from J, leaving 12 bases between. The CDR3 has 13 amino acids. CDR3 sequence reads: CASSYSGMGAQYF. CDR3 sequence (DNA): TGTGCCAGCAGTTACTCGGGTATGGGGGCGCAGTACTTC.

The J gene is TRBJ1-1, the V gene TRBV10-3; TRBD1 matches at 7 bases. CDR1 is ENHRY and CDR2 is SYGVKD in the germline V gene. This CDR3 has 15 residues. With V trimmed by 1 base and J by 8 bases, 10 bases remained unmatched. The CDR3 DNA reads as TGTGCCATCAGTGAGTTTTACCGGGACAGCTCAGAAGCTTTCTTT. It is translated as CAISEFYRDSSEAFF.

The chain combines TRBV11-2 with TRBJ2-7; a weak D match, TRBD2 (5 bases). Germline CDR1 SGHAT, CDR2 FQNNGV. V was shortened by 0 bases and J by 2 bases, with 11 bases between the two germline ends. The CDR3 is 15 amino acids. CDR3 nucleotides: TGTGCCAGCAGCTTAGATCGGGGTCCTGCCTACGAGCAGTACTTC. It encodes CASSLDRGPAYEQYF.

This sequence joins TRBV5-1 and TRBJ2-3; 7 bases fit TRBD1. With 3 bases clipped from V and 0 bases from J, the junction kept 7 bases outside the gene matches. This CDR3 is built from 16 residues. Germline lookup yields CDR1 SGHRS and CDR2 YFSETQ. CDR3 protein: CASSWNRGASTDTQYF. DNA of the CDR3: TGCGCCAGCAGCTGGAACAGGGGTGCTAGCACAGATACGCAGTATTTT.

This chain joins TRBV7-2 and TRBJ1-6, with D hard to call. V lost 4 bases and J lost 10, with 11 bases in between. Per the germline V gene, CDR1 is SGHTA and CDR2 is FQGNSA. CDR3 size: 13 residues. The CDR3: CASSSRVRSPLHF. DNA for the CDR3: TGTGCCAGCAGCTCCCGAGTTAGGTCACCCCTCCACTTT.

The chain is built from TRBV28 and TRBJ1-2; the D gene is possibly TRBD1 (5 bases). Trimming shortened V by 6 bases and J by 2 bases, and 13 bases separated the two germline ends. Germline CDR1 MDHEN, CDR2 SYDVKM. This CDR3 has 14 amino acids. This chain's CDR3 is CASSLRGGNYGYTF. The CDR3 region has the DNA TGTGCCAGCAGCCTCCGGGGGGGAAACTATGGCTACACCTTC.

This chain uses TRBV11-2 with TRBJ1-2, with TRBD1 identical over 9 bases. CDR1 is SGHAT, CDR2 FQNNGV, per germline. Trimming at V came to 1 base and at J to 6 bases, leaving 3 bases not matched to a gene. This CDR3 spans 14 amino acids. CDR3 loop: CASSLGGQGDGYTF. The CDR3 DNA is TGTGCCAGCAGCTTAGGGGGACAGGGAGATGGCTACACCTTC.

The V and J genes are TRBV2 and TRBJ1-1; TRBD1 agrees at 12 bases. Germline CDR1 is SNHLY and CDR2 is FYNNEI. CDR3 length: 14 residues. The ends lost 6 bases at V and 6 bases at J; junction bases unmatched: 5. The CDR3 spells CASRGTGGFAEAFF. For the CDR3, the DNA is TGTGCCAGCAGAGGGACAGGGGGCTTCGCTGAAGCTTTCTTT.

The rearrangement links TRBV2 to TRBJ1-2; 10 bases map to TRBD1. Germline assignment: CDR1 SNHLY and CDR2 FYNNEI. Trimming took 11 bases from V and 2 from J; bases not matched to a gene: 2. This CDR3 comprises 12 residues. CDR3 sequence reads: CARQGANYGYTF. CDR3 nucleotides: TGTGCCCGACAGGGGGCGAACTATGGCTACACCTTC.

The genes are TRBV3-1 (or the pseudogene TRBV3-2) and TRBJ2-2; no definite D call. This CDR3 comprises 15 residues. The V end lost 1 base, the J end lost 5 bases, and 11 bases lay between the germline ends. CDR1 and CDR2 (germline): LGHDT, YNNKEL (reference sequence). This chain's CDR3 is CASSQGWPRTGELFF. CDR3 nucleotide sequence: TGTGCCAGCAGCCAAGGGTGGCCGCGGACCGGGGAGCTGTTTTTT.

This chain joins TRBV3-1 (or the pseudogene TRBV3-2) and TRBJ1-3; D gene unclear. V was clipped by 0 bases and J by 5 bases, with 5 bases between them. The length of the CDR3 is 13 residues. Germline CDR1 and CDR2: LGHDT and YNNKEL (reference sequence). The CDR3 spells CASSQERRNTIYF. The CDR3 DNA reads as TGTGCCAGCAGCCAAGAACGTAGAAACACCATATATTTT.

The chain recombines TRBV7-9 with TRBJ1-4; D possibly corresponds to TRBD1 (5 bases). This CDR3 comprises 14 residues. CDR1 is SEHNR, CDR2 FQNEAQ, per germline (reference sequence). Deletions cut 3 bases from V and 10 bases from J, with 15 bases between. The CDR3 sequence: CASSLEGTPGKLFF. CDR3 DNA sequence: TGTGCCAGCAGCTTGGAGGGGACCCCCGGAAAACTGTTTTTT.

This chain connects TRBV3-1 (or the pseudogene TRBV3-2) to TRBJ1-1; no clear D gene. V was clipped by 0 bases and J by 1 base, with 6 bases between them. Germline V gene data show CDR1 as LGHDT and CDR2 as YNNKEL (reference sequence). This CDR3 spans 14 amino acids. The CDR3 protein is CASSQDGANTEAFF. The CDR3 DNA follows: TGTGCCAGCAGCCAAGATGGAGCGAACACTGAAGCTTTCTTT.

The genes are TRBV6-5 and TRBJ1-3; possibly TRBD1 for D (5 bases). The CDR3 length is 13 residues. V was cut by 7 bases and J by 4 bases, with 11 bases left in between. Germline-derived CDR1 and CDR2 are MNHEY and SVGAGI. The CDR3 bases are TGTGCCAGCACGAGGGGCTCGGGAAACACCATATATTTT. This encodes CASTRGSGNTIYF.

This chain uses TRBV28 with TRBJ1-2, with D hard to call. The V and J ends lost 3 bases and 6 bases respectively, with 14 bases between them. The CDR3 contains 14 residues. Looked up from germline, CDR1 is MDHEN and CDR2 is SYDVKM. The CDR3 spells CASSLYRAGDGYTF. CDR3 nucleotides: TGTGCCAGCAGTTTGTACAGAGCCGGGGATGGCTACACCTTC.

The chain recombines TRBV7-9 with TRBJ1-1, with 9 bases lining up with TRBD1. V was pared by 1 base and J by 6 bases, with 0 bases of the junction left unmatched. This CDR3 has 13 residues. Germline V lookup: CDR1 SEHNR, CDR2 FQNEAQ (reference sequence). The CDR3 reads CASSLGQGAEAFF. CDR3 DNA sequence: TGTGCCAGCAGCTTAGGACAGGGGGCTGAAGCTTTCTTT.

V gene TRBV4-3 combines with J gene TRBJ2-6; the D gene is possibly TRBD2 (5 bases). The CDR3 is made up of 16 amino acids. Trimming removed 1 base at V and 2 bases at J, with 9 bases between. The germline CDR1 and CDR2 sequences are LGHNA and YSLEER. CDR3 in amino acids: CASSQAGIPGANVLTF. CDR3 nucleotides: TGCGCCAGCAGCCAAGCGGGGATCCCTGGGGCCAACGTCCTGACTTTC.

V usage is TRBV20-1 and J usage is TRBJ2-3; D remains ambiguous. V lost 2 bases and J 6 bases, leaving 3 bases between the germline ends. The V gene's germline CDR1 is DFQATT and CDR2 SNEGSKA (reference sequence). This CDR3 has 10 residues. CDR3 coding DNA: TGCAGTGCTAGAACGGATACGCAGTATTTT. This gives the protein CSARTDTQYF.

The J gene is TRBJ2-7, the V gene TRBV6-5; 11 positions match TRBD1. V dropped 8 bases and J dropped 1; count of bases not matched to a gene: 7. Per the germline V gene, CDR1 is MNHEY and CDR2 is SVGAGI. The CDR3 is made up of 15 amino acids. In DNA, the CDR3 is TGTGCCAGCGCCTCAGGACAGGGGGCATCCTACGAGCAGTACTTC. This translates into CASASGQGASYEQYF.